Listed here are 9 T cell receptor beta chains from one sample, sequenced in a study of blood T cell repertoires in COVID-19. TCRdb's copy holds only in-frame clones and misses some; the assay was immunoSEQ multiplex PCR. The sample contains some 100,000 clones, 90% of which appear only once. Material for sequencing was peripheral blood. These receptors originate from a human donor in a cohort sampled during active COVID-19.

This chain connects TRBV6-5 to TRBJ2-5, with TRBD1 identical over 7 bases. The germline gives CDR1 MNHEY, CDR2 SVGAGI. This CDR3 spans 13 amino acids. V shed 2 bases, J shed 7 bases, and the junction held 4 bases outside the gene matches. CDR3 sequence reads: CASSYGTDLTQYF. The DNA for the CDR3 is TGTGCCAGCAGTTACGGGACAGACTTGACCCAGTACTTC.

The rearrangement links TRBV6-2 or TRBV6-3 to TRBJ2-7, with no clear D. CDR1 is MNHEY, CDR2 SVGEGT, per germline. This CDR3 region has 13 residues. The V gene lost 0 bases and the J gene lost 6 bases, with 9 bases spanning the gap. CDR3 nucleotides: TGTGCCAGCAGTTACTCGAGCTCATCCGAGCAGTACTTC. The encoded protein is CASSYSSSSEQYF.

The chain has TRBV6-2 or TRBV6-3 and TRBJ2-7; 7 nucleotides line up with TRBD1. The CDR3 sequence is 14 residues long. V gave up 2 bases and J gave up 7 bases; unmatched junction bases: 8. CDR1 and CDR2 (germline): MNHEY, SVGEGT. The CDR3 DNA reads as TGTGCCAGCAGTTACGCGACAGGGTTCCGGGAGCAGTACTTC. It translates to CASSYATGFREQYF.

This chain's CDR3 is CASFSSSYEQYF. Written as DNA, the CDR3 is TGTGCCAGCTTTTCCAGCTCCTACGAGCAGTACTTC. The genes are TRBV19 and TRBJ2-7; D gene uncertain. The CDR3 totals 12 residues. Trimming stripped 9 bases from V and 0 bases from J, with 9 bases between. The germline CDR1 and CDR2 sequences are LNHDA and SQIVND (reference sequence).

The chain is built from TRBV4-2 and TRBJ1-1; 8 positions agree with TRBD1. Germline CDR1 is LGHNA and CDR2 is YNFKEQ. V was clipped by 1 base and J by 0 bases; unmatched bases: 13. This CDR3 is 19 amino acids long. The CDR3: CASSQGPGGQGRMNTEAFF. CDR3 in DNA: TGTGCCAGCAGCCAAGGGCCAGGAGGACAGGGCCGAATGAACACTGAAGCTTTCTTT.

The V gene is TRBV28, the J gene TRBJ1-2; 10 nucleotides match TRBD1. Germline assignment: CDR1 MDHEN and CDR2 SYDVKM. Trimming cost V 4 bases and J 9 bases; bases outside gene matches: 11. The CDR3 totals 15 residues. CDR3 coding DNA: TGTGCCAGCAGTTCGCCGGGACAGGGGAAAGTGCGCTACACCTTC. As protein: CASSSPGQGKVRYTF.

This clone came up once. The V and J genes are TRBV4-3 and TRBJ2-3, with D maybe TRBD2 (6 bases). The V end lost 3 bases, the J end lost 9 bases, and 28 bases lay between the germline ends. CDR3 size: 18 residues. The germline V gene has CDR1 LGHNA and CDR2 YSLEER. The CDR3 bases are TGCGCCAGCAGCCACTCCTCCGGGGGAGGCATTGGGGAGAAGACGCAGTATTTT. As protein: CASSHSSGGGIGEKTQYF.

The chain employs TRBV7-6 and TRBJ1-1; D ambiguous. CDR1 and CDR2 (germline): SGHVS, FNYEAQ. V was trimmed by 3 bases and J by 2 bases, leaving 19 bases between them. This CDR3 is 17 amino acids long. CDR3 nucleotides: TGTGCCAGCAGCTTCCTCCTCCGGACGGGAATTAACACTGAAGCTTTCTTT. It specifies CASSFLLRTGINTEAFF. Based on the CDR3 plus reference TRBV7-6 and TRBJ1-1, the full variable domain is GAGVSQSPRYKVTKRGQDVALRCDPISGHVSLYWYRQALGQGPEFLTYFNYEAQQDKSGLPNDRFSAERPEGSISTLTIQRTEQRDSAMYRCASSFLLRTGINTEAFFGQGTRLTVV.

The chain uses TRBV5-1 and TRBJ2-3, with TRBD2 as a possible D gene (5 bases). The CDR3 consists of 15 residues. The V and J ends lost 0 bases and 0 bases respectively, with 8 bases between them. Germline assignment: CDR1 SGHRS and CDR2 YFSETQ. The CDR3 is CASSLERSSTDTQYF. Here the CDR3 DNA reads TGCGCCAGCAGCTTGGAGCGGAGTAGCACAGATACGCAGTATTTT.